This T cell receptor beta chain was profiled in a study of CD8+CD57+ T cells in acquired aplastic anemia. Study information: Across the sorted CD4+ and CD8+ cells, DNA amounts averaged approximately 3.1 ug.

The V gene lost 6 bases and the J gene lost 6 bases, with 8 bases spanning the gap. Germline V gene sequence: CDR1 SQVTM, CDR2 ANQGSEA. The CDR3 has 10 amino acids. Previously, flow cytometry had revealed CD8+CD57+ cell expansion in the patients chosen for sequencing. Patients uniformly had severe acquired aplastic anemia. This clonotype has just a few counts. Its antigen is undetermined. Study observations and caveats: The CD8+ Simpson's diversity of patients and controls was not significantly different.

Template material for TCR beta VDJ and CDR3 profiling consisted of genomic DNA. TCRdb passed the reads through MiXCR, listing each CDR3 protein once. Here the sample spans approximately 80,000 distinct CDR3 sequences, about 70% being singletons. The chain employs TRBV29-1 and TRBJ1-2, with D perhaps matching TRBD1 (5 bases). The specimen was sorted CD4+, CD8+, or CD8+CD57+ T cells (not recorded which) from PBMCs. The sequence was collected from a human donor with aplastic anemia. CDR3 DNA sequence: TGCAGCGTAGGGACTGATGGCTACACCTTC. As protein: CSVGTDGYTF.